Reported below is one TCR beta chain. The repertoire was sequenced with immunoSEQ multiplex PCR; TCRdb's copy has only in-frame clones and lacks some. Of about 170,000 clones listed, about 94% are singletons. This entry comes from a study of control samples from healthy donors and cancer patients. Trimming cost V 4 bases and J 4 bases, with 9 bases left between them. Looked up from germline, CDR1 is KGHDR and CDR2 is SFDVKD. The CDR3 loop spans 14 amino acids. This chain uses TRBV24-1 with TRBJ2-2; TRBD2 is a possible D gene (6 bases). Specimen: blood. This sequence was found in a woman aged 60 to 75 in good health. CDR3 amino acids: CATSERGPTGELFF. The CDR3 DNA reads TGTGCCACCAGTGAGCGGGGTCCCACCGGGGAGCTGTTTTTT.